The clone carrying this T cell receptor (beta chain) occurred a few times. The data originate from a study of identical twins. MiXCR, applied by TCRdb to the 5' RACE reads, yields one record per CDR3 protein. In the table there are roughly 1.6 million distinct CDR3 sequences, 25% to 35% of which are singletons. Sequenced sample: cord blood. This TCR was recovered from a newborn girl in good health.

In nucleotides, the CDR3 is TGTGCGGGACTAGCGGGCACCGGGGAGCTGTTTTTT. Its protein is CAGLAGTGELFF. The V and J genes are TRBV4-2 and TRBJ2-2; 12 bases match TRBD2. CDR1 is LGHNA and CDR2 is YNFKEQ in the germline V gene. The CDR3 is 12 amino acids.